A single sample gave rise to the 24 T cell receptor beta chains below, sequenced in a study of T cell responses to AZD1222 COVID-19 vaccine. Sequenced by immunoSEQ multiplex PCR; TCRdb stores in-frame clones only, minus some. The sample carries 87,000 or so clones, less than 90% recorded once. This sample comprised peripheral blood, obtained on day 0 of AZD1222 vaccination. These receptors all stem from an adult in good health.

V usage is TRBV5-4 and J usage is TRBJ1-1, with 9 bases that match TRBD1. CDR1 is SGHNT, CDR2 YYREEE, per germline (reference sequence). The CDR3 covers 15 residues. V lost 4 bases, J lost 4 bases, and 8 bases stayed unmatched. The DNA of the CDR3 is TGTGCCAGCAGCCCGGTTCCGACAGGGGGCACTGAAGCTTTCTTT. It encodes CASSPVPTGGTEAFF.

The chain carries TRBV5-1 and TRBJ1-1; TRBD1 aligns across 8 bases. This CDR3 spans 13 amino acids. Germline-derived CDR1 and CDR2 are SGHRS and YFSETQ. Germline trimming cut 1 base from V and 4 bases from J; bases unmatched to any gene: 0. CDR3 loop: CASSLTGGTEAFF. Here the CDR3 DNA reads TGCGCCAGCAGCTTGACAGGGGGCACTGAAGCTTTCTTT.

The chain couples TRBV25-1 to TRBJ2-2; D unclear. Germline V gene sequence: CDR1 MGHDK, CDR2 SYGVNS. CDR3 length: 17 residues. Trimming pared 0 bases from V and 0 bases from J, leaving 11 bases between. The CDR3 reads CASSEYKGRPNTGELFF. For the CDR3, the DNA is TGTGCCAGCAGTGAATATAAAGGCAGGCCGAACACCGGGGAGCTGTTTTTT.

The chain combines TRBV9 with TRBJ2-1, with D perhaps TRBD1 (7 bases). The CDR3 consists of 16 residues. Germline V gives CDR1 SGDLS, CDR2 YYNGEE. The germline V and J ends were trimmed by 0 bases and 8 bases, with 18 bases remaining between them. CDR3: CASSVAFSQGRHEQFF. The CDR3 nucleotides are TGTGCCAGCAGCGTAGCTTTCTCACAGGGGAGGCATGAGCAGTTCTTC.

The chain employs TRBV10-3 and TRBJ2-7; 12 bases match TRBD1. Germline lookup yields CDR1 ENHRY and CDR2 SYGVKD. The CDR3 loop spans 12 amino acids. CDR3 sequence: CVVGQGAHEQYF. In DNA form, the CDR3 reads TGTGTCGTGGGACAGGGGGCCCACGAGCAGTACTTC.

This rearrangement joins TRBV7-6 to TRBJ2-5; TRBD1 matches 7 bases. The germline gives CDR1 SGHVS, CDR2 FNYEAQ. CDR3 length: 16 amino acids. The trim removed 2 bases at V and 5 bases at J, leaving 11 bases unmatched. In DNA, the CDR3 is TGTGCCAGCAGCTTAAGGGGGCTCCCAGACCGTGAGACCCAGTACTTC. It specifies CASSLRGLPDRETQYF.

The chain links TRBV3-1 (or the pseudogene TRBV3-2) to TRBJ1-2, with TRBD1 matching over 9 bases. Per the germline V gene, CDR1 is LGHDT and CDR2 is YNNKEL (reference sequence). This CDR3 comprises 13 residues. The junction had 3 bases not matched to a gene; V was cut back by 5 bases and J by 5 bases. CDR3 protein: CASSRQGGYGYTF. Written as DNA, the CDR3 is TGTGCCAGCAGCAGACAGGGGGGGTATGGCTACACCTTC.

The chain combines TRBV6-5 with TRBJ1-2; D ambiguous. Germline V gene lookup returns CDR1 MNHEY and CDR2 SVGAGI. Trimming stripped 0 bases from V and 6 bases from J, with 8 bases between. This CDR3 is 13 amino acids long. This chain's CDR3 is CASSYSSRDGYTF. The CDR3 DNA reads TGTGCCAGCAGTTACTCGTCGAGGGATGGCTACACCTTC.

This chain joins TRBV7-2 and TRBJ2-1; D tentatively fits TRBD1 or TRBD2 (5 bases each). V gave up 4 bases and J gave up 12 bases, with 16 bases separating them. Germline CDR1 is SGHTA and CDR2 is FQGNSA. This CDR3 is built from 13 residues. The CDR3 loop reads CASSSRGQQSQFF. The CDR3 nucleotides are TGTGCCAGCAGCTCCCGGGGCCAACAGTCGCAGTTCTTC. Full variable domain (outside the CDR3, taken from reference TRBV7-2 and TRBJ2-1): GAGVSQSPSNKVTEKGKDVELRCDPISGHTALYWYRQSLGQGLEFLIYFQGNSAPDKSGLPSDRFSAERTGGSVSTLTIQRTQQEDSAVYLCASSSRGQQSQFFGPGTRLTVL.

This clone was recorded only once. The CDR3 protein is CASSLGGGPSSTDTQYF. In DNA form, the CDR3 reads TGTGCCAGCAGCTTAGGCGGGGGGCCCTCTAGCACAGATACGCAGTATTTT. J is TRBJ2-3 and V is TRBV7-2, with 8 bases aligning to TRBD2. This CDR3 is 17 amino acids long. Germline loops: CDR1 SGHTA, CDR2 FQGNSA. With 1 base clipped from V and 0 bases from J, the junction kept 6 bases outside the gene matches.

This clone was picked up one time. CDR3 residues: CASSEVWGRTIYF. The CDR3, as DNA: TGCGCCAGCAGCGAAGTGTGGGGGAGGACCATATATTTT. The chain joins TRBV4-3 to TRBJ1-3; tentatively, D is TRBD1 (5 bases). Germline CDR1 and CDR2: LGHNA and YSLEER. This CDR3 comprises 13 residues. Trimming stripped 5 bases from V and 10 bases from J, with 15 bases between.

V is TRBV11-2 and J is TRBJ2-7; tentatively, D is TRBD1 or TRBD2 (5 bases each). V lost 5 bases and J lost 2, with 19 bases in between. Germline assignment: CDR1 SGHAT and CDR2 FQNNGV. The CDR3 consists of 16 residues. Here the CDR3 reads CASSPVSRDRPYEQYF. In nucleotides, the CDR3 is TGTGCCAGCAGCCCGGTGAGCCGGGACCGTCCCTACGAGCAGTACTTC. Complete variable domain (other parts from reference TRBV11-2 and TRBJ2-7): EAGVAQSPRYKIIEKRQSVAFWCNPISGHATLYWYQQILGQGPKLLIQFQNNGVVDDSQLPKDRFSAERLKGVDSTLKIQPAKLEDSAVYLCASSPVSRDRPYEQYFGPGTRLTVT.

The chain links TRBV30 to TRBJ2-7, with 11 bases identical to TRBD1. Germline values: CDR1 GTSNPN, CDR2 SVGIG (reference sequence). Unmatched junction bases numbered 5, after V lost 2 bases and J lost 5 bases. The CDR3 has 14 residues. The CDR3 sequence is CAWSRDRGFHEQYF. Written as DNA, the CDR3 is TGTGCCTGGAGTAGGGACAGGGGGTTCCACGAGCAGTACTTC.

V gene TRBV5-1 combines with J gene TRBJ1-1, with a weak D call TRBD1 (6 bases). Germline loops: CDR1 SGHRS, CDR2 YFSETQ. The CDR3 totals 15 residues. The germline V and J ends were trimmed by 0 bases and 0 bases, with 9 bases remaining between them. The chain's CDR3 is CASSLAQGMNTEAFF. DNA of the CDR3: TGCGCCAGCAGCTTGGCCCAGGGGATGAACACTGAAGCTTTCTTT.

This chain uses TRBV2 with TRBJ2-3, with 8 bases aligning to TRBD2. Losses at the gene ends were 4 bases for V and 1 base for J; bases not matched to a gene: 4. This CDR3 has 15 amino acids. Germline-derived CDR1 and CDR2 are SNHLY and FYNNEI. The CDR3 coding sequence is TGTGCCAGCAGTGCCCGTAGCGGGGGCACAGATACGCAGTATTTT. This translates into CASSARSGGTDTQYF. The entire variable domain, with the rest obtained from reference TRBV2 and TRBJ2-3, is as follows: EPEVTQTPSHQVTQMGQEVILRCVPISNHLYFYWYRQILGQKVEFLVSFYNNEISEKSEIFDDQFSVERPDGSNFTLKIRSTKLEDSAMYFCASSARSGGTDTQYFGPGTRLTVL.

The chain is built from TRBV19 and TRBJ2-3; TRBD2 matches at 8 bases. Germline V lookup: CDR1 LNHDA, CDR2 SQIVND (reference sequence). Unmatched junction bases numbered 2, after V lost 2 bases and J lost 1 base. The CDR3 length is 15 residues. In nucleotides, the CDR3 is TGTGCCAGTAGTATAAATAGCGGGGGCACAGATACGCAGTATTTT. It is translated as CASSINSGGTDTQYF.

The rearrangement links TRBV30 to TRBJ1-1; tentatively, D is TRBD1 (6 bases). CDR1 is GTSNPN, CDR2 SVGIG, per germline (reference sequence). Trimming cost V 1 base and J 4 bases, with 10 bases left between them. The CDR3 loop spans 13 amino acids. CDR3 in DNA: TGTGCCTGGAGTGGACAGGCGGGCACTGAAGCTTTCTTT. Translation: CAWSGQAGTEAFF.

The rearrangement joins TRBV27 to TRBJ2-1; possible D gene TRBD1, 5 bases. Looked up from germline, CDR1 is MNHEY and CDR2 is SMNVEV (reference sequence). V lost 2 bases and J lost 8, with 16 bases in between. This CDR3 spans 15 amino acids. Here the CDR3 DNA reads TGTGCCAGCAGTTTAATAGGGCAGGGTTCCGATGAGCAGTTCTTC. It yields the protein CASSLIGQGSDEQFF.

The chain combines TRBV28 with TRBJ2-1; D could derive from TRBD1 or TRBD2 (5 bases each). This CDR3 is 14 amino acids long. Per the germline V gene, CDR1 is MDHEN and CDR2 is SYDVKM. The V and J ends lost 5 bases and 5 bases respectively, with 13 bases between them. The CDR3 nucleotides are TGTGCCAGCAGTCCAAGGGACCTACACAATGAGCAGTTCTTC. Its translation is CASSPRDLHNEQFF.

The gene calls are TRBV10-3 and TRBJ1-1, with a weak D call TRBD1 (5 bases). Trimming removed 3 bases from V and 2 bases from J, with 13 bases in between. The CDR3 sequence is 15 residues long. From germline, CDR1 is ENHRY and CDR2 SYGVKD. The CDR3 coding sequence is TGTGCCATCAGTGAATCTCTAGGGGTTAACACTGAAGCTTTCTTT. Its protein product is CAISESLGVNTEAFF.

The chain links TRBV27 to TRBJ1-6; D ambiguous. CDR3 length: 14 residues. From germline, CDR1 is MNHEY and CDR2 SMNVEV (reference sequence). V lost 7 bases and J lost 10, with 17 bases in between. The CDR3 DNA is TGTGCCAGCACATACCTTCTTTCGGGGTCACCCCTCCACTTT. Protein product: CASTYLLSGSPLHF.

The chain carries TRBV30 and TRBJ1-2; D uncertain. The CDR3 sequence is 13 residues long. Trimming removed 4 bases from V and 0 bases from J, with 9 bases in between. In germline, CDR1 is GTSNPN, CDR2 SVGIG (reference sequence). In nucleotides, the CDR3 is TGTGCCTGGATGGAGTACGCTAACTATGGCTACACCTTC. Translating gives CAWMEYANYGYTF.

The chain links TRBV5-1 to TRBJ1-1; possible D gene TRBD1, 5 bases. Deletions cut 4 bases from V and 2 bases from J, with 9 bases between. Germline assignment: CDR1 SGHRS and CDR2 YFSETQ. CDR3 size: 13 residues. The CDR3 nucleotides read TGCGCCAGCAGCACGACAGAAAACACTGAAGCTTTCTTT. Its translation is CASSTTENTEAFF.

DNA of the CDR3: TGTGCCAGCAGCCAGGACAGGGGGAAAAGAGGAAACACCATATATTTT. This codes for CASSQDRGKRGNTIYF. The chain links TRBV5-8 to TRBJ1-3, with 10 bases that match TRBD1. V dropped 4 bases and J dropped 4; count of bases not matched to a gene: 8. Per the germline V gene, CDR1 is SGHTS and CDR2 is YDEGEE. The CDR3 consists of 16 residues. The full variable domain, rest sourced from reference TRBV5-8 and TRBJ1-3, is EAGVTQSPTHLIKTRGQQATLRCSPISGHTSVYWYQQALGLGLQFLLWYDEGEERNRGNFPPRFSGRQFPNYSSELNVNALELEDSALYLCASSQDRGKRGNTIYFGEGSWLTVV.